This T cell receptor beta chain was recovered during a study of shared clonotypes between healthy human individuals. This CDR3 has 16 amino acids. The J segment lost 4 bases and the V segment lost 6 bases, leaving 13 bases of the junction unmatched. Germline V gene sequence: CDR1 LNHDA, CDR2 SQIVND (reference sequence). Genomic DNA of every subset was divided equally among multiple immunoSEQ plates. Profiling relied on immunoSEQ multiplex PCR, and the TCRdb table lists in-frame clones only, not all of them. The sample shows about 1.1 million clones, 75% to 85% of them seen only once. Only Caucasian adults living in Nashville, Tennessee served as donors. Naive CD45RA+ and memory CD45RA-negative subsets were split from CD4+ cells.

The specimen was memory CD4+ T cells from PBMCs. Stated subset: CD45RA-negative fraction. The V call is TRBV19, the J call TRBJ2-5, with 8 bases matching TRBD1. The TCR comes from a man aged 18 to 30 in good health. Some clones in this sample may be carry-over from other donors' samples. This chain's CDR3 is CASSSGQGSGIETQYF. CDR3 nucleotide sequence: TGTGCCAGTAGCTCCGGACAGGGATCAGGAATAGAGACCCAGTACTTC.